The 29 T cell receptor beta chains in this list originate from one sample, sequenced in a study of blood T cell repertoires in COVID-19. Profiling relied on immunoSEQ multiplex PCR, and the TCRdb table lists in-frame clones only, not all of them. The data show over 250,000 clones, with 88% seen just once and 3% held by the top ten. The sequenced material came from PBMCs or T cells enriched from blood (not recorded which). These TCRs come from a woman aged 50 to 65 who had recovered from COVID-19.

V usage is TRBV5-6 and J usage is TRBJ1-2; tentatively, D is TRBD1 (6 bases). CDR3 size: 14 residues. Trimming removed 3 bases from V and 2 bases from J, with 11 bases in between. Germline assignment: CDR1 SGHDT and CDR2 YYEEEE. The CDR3 DNA reads TGTGCCAGCAGCTCAGGACAGCGGAACTATGGCTACACCTTC. This gives the protein CASSSGQRNYGYTF.

The V call is TRBV5-8, the J call TRBJ1-5, with D possibly matching TRBD1 (5 bases). The CDR3 is 15 amino acids. Deletions cut 4 bases from V and 6 bases from J, with 17 bases between. The germline gives CDR1 SGHTS, CDR2 YDEGEE. CDR3 bases: TGTGCCAGCAGCCGGGGACTGAGTGAGGGTCAGCCCCAGCATTTT. Protein sequence: CASSRGLSEGQPQHF.

This clone was seen only once. The J gene is TRBJ2-5, the V gene TRBV6-5; TRBD1 matches at 7 bases. Per the germline V gene, CDR1 is MNHEY and CDR2 is SVGAGI. The CDR3 consists of 13 residues. The junction had 4 bases not matched to a gene; V was cut back by 7 bases and J by 2 bases. The DNA for the CDR3 is TGTGCCAGCAAAATGGGACAGCAAGAGACCCAGTACTTC. This gives the protein CASKMGQQETQYF.

The chain employs TRBV28 and TRBJ1-1, with 9 bases aligning to TRBD1. This CDR3 has 13 amino acids. V shed 4 bases, J shed 7 bases, and the junction held 4 bases outside the gene matches. CDR1 is MDHEN, CDR2 SYDVKM, per germline. The CDR3 region is CASSYGQGLEAFF. The CDR3 bases are TGTGCCAGCAGTTATGGACAGGGGCTTGAAGCTTTCTTT.

This chain uses TRBV28 with TRBJ2-2; 9 nucleotides line up with TRBD1. Trimming took 2 bases from V and 4 from J; bases not matched to a gene: 2. This CDR3 region has 15 residues. In germline, CDR1 is MDHEN, CDR2 SYDVKM. The CDR3 region is CASSLDRGATGELFF. The DNA of the CDR3 is TGTGCCAGCAGTTTAGACAGGGGGGCCACCGGGGAGCTGTTTTTT.

V and J are TRBV28 and TRBJ1-2; D perhaps matches TRBD1 (5 bases). Germline V gene sequence: CDR1 MDHEN, CDR2 SYDVKM. The CDR3 is 14 amino acids. V dropped 5 bases and J dropped 7 bases, with 17 bases sitting between them. CDR3 nucleotide sequence: TGTGCCAGCAGTCTCCTGACGGTCCAGGGTGGCTACACCTTC. Protein product: CASSLLTVQGGYTF.

The chain carries TRBV30 and TRBJ1-5; TRBD1 is a possible D gene (5 bases). CDR3 length: 14 amino acids. Germline V gene sequence: CDR1 GTSNPN, CDR2 SVGIG (reference sequence). V dropped 1 base and J dropped 4 bases, with 11 bases sitting between them. The DNA of the CDR3 is TGTGCCTGGAGTGCGGGACGGGGGAATCAGCCCCAGCATTTT. Amino acids: CAWSAGRGNQPQHF.

The chain is built from TRBV2 and TRBJ1-3; no clear D. Deletions cut 4 bases from V and 7 bases from J, with 5 bases between. Germline CDR1 SNHLY, CDR2 FYNNEI. The CDR3 runs 11 residues. The CDR3 region has the DNA TGTGCCAGCAGTGTGGAGAACACCATATATTTT. Translated, it gives CASSVENTIYF.

V is TRBV24-1 and J is TRBJ1-1; 7 nucleotides align to TRBD1. This CDR3 region has 14 residues. V lost 4 bases and J lost 8; bases outside the gene matches: 9. Per germline, CDR1 KGHDR and CDR2 SFDVKD. For the CDR3, the DNA is TGTGCCACCAGTGACCCCTCAGGGGGGCCGGAAGCTTTCTTT. Amino acid sequence: CATSDPSGGPEAFF.

This chain links TRBV6-6 with TRBJ1-4; no reliable D call. The CDR3 length is 14 residues. V gave up 2 bases and J gave up 4 bases, with 8 bases separating them. Germline CDR1 is MNHNY and CDR2 is SVGAGI (reference sequence). The chain's CDR3 is CASSYGQVNEKLFF. The CDR3 bases are TGTGCCAGCAGTTACGGGCAGGTTAATGAAAAACTGTTTTTT.

CDR3 nucleotides: TGTGCCAGCAGTTACCCCGGGGGGGGTGGAGAGACCCAGTACTTC. Encoded protein: CASSYPGGGGETQYF. The chain combines TRBV6-2 or TRBV6-3 with TRBJ2-5, with 8 bases fitting TRBD2. Unmatched junction bases numbered 6, after V lost 2 bases and J lost 4 bases. CDR3 length: 15 residues. Germline V CDR1 and CDR2: MNHEY, SVGEGT.

This clone was detected once. The chain is built from TRBV24-1 and TRBJ2-1, with TRBD1 matching 9 bases. V was pared by 5 bases and J by 5 bases, with 3 bases of the junction left unmatched. The CDR3 totals 14 residues. Germline V gene sequence: CDR1 KGHDR, CDR2 SFDVKD. DNA for the CDR3: TGTGCCACCAGTGCACAGGGGGCAAACAATGAGCAGTTCTTC. This sequence encodes CATSAQGANNEQFF.

The chain uses TRBV11-2 and TRBJ2-3; TRBD1 is a possible D gene (5 bases). V lost 5 bases, J lost 4 bases, and 19 bases lay in between. This CDR3 region has 16 residues. Germline CDR1 is SGHAT and CDR2 is FQNNGV. CDR3 coding DNA: TGTGCCAGCAGCCCTTCGCTCCAGGGTAGGGCAGATACGCAGTATTTT. The encoded protein is CASSPSLQGRADTQYF. Variable domain in full (rest from reference TRBV11-2 and TRBJ2-3): EAGVAQSPRYKIIEKRQSVAFWCNPISGHATLYWYQQILGQGPKLLIQFQNNGVVDDSQLPKDRFSAERLKGVDSTLKIQPAKLEDSAVYLCASSPSLQGRADTQYFGPGTRLTVL.

This rearrangement joins TRBV27 to TRBJ1-1; TRBD1 agrees at 7 bases. This CDR3 contains 15 residues. Unmatched junction bases numbered 7, after V lost 5 bases and J lost 1 base. Looked up from germline, CDR1 is MNHEY and CDR2 is SMNVEV (reference sequence). The CDR3 DNA is TGTGCCAGCAGTCTGGGGACAGCTAAGAACACTGAAGCTTTCTTT. It translates to CASSLGTAKNTEAFF.

This chain connects TRBV6-4 to TRBJ1-1; no reliable D call. The CDR3 contains 13 residues. The V end lost 7 bases, the J end lost 5 bases, and 14 bases lay between the germline ends. Germline values: CDR1 MRHNA, CDR2 SNTAGT. CDR3 bases: TGTGCCAGCACTCGGGAGGAGGGAACTGAAGCTTTCTTT. Its translation is CASTREEGTEAFF.

The chain joins TRBV19 to TRBJ2-7; maybe TRBD2 (6 bases). The CDR3 loop spans 15 amino acids. Germline V gene data show CDR1 as LNHDA and CDR2 as SQIVND (reference sequence). The ends were cut back, 5 bases at V and 0 bases at J, with 14 bases in the middle. The DNA for the CDR3 is TGTGCCAGTAGTGTGGGACTGTTAAGCTCCTACGAGCAGTACTTC. It encodes CASSVGLLSSYEQYF.

The genes are TRBV2 and TRBJ1-5; tentatively, D is TRBD1 (6 bases). Trimming removed 6 bases at V and 7 bases at J, with 10 bases between. CDR3 length equals 12 residues. Germline CDR1 is SNHLY and CDR2 is FYNNEI. The CDR3 nucleotides read TGTGCCAGCAGATTAGACAGGCAGCCCCAGCATTTT. It yields the protein CASRLDRQPQHF.

The chain employs TRBV29-1 and TRBJ1-5; D might be TRBD1 (5 bases). This CDR3 region has 12 residues. Looked up from germline, CDR1 is SQVTM and CDR2 is ANQGSEA. V gave up 4 bases and J gave up 6 bases, with 10 bases separating them. CDR3 residues: CSVGGGGQPQHF. As DNA, the CDR3 is TGCAGCGTTGGGGGGGGAGGTCAGCCCCAGCATTTT.

J is TRBJ2-7 and V is TRBV10-3; 9 nucleotides match TRBD2. Germline V gene sequence: CDR1 ENHRY, CDR2 SYGVKD. Unmatched junction bases numbered 6, after V lost 3 bases and J lost 3 bases. The CDR3 has 15 residues. The CDR3 loop is CAISDGSGSFYEQYF. The CDR3 bases are TGTGCCATCAGTGATGGTAGCGGGAGTTTCTACGAGCAGTACTTC.

The chain recombines TRBV6-5 with TRBJ1-1, with D possibly TRBD1 on 6 matching bases. The CDR3 has 15 amino acids. CDR1 MNHEY and CDR2 SVGAGI come from the germline V gene. V shed 2 bases and J shed 1 base, with 11 bases lying between them. The CDR3 reads CASSYGQSGNTEAFF. The CDR3 DNA is TGTGCCAGCAGTTACGGACAGTCGGGGAACACTGAAGCTTTCTTT.

The chain carries TRBV24-1 and TRBJ1-1, with D possibly matching TRBD1 (5 bases). V was shortened by 1 base and J by 8 bases, with 16 bases between the two germline ends. Germline loops: CDR1 KGHDR, CDR2 SFDVKD. The CDR3 has 15 amino acids. CDR3 DNA sequence: TGTGCCACCAGTGATTTTGACAGTAGGACGCTCGAAGCTTTCTTT. It yields the protein CATSDFDSRTLEAFF.

This chain joins TRBV30 and TRBJ2-1, with a possible D match to TRBD2 (6 bases). V dropped 4 bases and J dropped 0 bases, with 13 bases sitting between them. The CDR3 length is 15 residues. CDR1 is GTSNPN, CDR2 SVGIG, per germline (reference sequence). CDR3 residues: CAWTRGSSSYNEQFF. The CDR3 DNA is TGTGCCTGGACGCGGGGCTCTAGCTCCTACAATGAGCAGTTCTTC. The whole variable domain, filled in from reference TRBV30 and TRBJ2-1, reads SQTIHQWPATLVQPVGSPLSLECTVEGTSNPNLYWYRQAAGRGLQLLFYSVGIGQISSEVPQNLSASRPQDRQFILSSKKLLLSDSGFYLCAWTRGSSSYNEQFFGPGTRLTVL.

The chain carries TRBV5-1 and TRBJ1-3; TRBD1 aligns across 8 bases. Germline CDR1 and CDR2: SGHRS and YFSETQ. CDR3 length: 14 amino acids. Unmatched junction bases numbered 0, after V lost 4 bases and J lost 0 bases. The CDR3 bases are TGCGCCAGCAGCCAGGGGGCCTCTGGAAACACCATATATTTT. It is translated as CASSQGASGNTIYF.

This clone has a single count. The chain has TRBV27 and TRBJ2-5, with 9 bases aligning to TRBD2. The germline CDR1 and CDR2 sequences are MNHEY and SMNVEV (reference sequence). The CDR3 is 16 amino acids. The V and J ends lost 2 bases and 6 bases, in that order; junction bases with no gene match: 10. The chain's CDR3 is CASSLIGSGSIKTQYF. DNA for the CDR3: TGTGCCAGCAGTTTAATTGGTAGCGGGAGTATAAAGACCCAGTACTTC.

This sequence joins TRBV4-2 and TRBJ2-3; the D gene is possibly TRBD1 (5 bases). The germline V gene encodes CDR1 LGHNA and CDR2 YNFKEQ. The V gene lost 3 bases and the J gene lost 0 bases, with 13 bases spanning the gap. The CDR3 is made up of 16 amino acids. CDR3 DNA sequence: TGTGCCAGCAGCCATTCAAGGGGCCATAGCACAGATACGCAGTATTTT. Translation gives CASSHSRGHSTDTQYF.

J is TRBJ1-6 and V is TRBV12-3 or TRBV12-4; D gene ambiguous. The length of the CDR3 is 13 residues. The V end lost 5 bases, the J end lost 7 bases, and 9 bases lay between the germline ends. The CDR3 bases are TGTGCCAGCAGTCCACCCACAAATTCACCCCTCCACTTT. As protein: CASSPPTNSPLHF.

In regard to this clone: One end of the junction does not line up with germline, which may come from a read error. This rearrangement joins TRBV7-9 to TRBJ2-1, with D perhaps matching TRBD1 (5 bases). CDR1 is SEHNR and CDR2 is FQNEAQ in the germline V gene (reference sequence). The CDR3 totals 14 residues. CDR3 protein: CASILRGAGNEQFF. CDR3 bases: TGTGCCAGCATCTTAAGGGGCGCAGGCAATGAGCAGTTCTTC.

V is TRBV30 and J is TRBJ2-7; 8 bases match TRBD2. Germline CDR1 reads GTSNPN; CDR2 reads SVGIG (reference sequence). The CDR3 runs to 14 residues. J gave up 1 base and V 1 base, and 3 bases lay outside the gene matches. CDR3 protein: CAWSAGGPSYEQYF. The DNA for the CDR3 is TGTGCCTGGAGTGCGGGAGGGCCTTCCTACGAGCAGTACTTC.

The chain couples TRBV9 to TRBJ2-1, with D possibly TRBD2 on 5 matching bases. CDR1 and CDR2 (germline): SGDLS, YYNGEE. CDR3 length equals 16 residues. V lost 0 bases, J lost 7 bases, and 17 bases lay in between. The CDR3 bases are TGTGCCAGCAGCGTAGAGGACTTTCTCTTTGGAAATGAGCAGTTCTTC. Amino acid sequence: CASSVEDFLFGNEQFF.